What follows is one TCR beta chain and its context. Antigen unknown. At one of its ends the junction is not consistent with the germline gene, which may arise from a read error. The library had UMIs added by 3' ligation of an oligonucleotide to TCR cDNA. Germline CDR1 reads ENHRY; CDR2 reads SYGVKD. This CDR3 has 14 amino acids. These data originate in a study of naive and memory T cell subsets. Overall study results and limits: Potentially, T cell activation and differentiation skew this RNA-based measurement.

Four PCR rounds used nested alpha and beta constant region primers plus the SP2 primer. TCRdb independently ran MiXCR on the 5' RACE reads; one entry per CDR3 protein. The profile covers some 60,000 distinct CDR3 sequences, with 6% to 8.5% appearing a single time and 9.8% taken by the ten largest. The clonotype comes from a female donor in good health. The rearrangement links TRBV10-3 to TRBJ1-2, with a weak D call TRBD1 (6 bases). CDR3 sequence: CAIRSTGCNYGDTF. The CDR3 DNA follows: TGTGCCATCAGATCGACAGGCTGCAACTATGGCGACACCTTC.